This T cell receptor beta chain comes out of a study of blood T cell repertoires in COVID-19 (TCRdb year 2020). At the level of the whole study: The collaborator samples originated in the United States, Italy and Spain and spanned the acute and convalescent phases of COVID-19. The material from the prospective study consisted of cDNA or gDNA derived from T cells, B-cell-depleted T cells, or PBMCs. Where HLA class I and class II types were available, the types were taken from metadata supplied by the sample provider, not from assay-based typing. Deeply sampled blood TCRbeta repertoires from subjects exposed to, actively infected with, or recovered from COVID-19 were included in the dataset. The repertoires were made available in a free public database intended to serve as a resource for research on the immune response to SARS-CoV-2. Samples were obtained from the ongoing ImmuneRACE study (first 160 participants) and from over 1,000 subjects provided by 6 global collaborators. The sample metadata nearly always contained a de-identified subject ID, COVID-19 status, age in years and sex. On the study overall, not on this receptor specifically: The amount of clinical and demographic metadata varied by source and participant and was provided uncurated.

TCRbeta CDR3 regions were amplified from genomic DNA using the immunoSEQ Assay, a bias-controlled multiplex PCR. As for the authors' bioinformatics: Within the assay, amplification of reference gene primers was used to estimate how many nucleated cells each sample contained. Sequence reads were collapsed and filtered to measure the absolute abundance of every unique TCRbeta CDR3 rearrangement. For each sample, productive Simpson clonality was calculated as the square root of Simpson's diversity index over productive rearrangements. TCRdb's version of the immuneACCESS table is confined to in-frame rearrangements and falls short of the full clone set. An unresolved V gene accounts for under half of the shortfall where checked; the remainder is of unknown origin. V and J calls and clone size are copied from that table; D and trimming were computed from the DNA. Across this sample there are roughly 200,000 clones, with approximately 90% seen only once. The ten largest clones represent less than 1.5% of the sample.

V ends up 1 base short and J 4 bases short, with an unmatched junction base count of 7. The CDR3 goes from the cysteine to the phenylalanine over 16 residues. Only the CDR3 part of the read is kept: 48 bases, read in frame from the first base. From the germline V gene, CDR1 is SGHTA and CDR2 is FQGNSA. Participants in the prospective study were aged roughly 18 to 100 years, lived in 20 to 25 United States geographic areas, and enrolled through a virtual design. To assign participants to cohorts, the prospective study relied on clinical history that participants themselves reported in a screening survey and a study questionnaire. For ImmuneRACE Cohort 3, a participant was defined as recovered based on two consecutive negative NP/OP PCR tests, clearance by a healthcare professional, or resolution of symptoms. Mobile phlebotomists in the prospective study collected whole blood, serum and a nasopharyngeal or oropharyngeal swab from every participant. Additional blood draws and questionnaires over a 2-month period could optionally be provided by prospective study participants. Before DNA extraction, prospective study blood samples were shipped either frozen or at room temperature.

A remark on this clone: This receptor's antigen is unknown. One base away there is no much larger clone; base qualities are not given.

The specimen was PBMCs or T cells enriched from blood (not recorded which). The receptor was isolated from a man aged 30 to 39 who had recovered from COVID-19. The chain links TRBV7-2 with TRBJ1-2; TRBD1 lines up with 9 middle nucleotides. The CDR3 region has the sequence CASSLGGTGRTYGYTF. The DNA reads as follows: TGTGCCAGCAGCTTAGGCGGGACAGGGCGTACCTATGGCTACACCTTC. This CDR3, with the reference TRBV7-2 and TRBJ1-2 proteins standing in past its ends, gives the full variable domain GAGVSQSPSNKVTEKGKDVELRCDPISGHTALYWYRQSLGQGLEFLIYFQGNSAPDKSGLPSDRFSAERTGGSVSTLTIQRTQQEDSAVYLCASSLGGTGRTYGYTFGSGTRLTVV.